This entry lists 8 T cell receptor beta chains sequenced from one sample in a study of shared T cell receptors in the human thymus. Method: immunoSEQ multiplex PCR; TCRdb's copy keeps in-frame clones and lacks some. The sample consists of over 450,000 clones, around 78% of them appearing once. This sample also belongs to another study, concerning human thymus T cells.

Sequencing was done on a sample of thymocytes. The receptors shown here come from a boy in the first two years of life with a congenital heart defect.

This chain links TRBV4-3 with TRBJ1-4, with D perhaps matching TRBD1 (5 bases). From germline, CDR1 is LGHNA and CDR2 YSLEER. Trimming stripped 6 bases from V and 4 bases from J, with 24 bases between. The CDR3 sequence is 18 residues long. The CDR3 DNA reads as TGCGCCAGCAGGCCTAGACTTCTCCAGGGTACCAATAATGAAAAACTGTTTTTT. This translates into CASRPRLLQGTNNEKLFF.

This clone was observed a few times. The rearrangement links TRBV28 to TRBJ2-7; the match to TRBD2 covers 7 bases. Germline V lookup: CDR1 MDHEN, CDR2 SYDVKM. V was clipped by 2 bases and J by 5 bases; unmatched bases: 6. This CDR3 has 14 amino acids. The DNA for the CDR3 is TGTGCCAGCAGTTTACCGGGAGGAGGAAACGAGCAGTACTTC. Translating it yields CASSLPGGGNEQYF.

V is TRBV19 and J is TRBJ2-2, with 9 bases that match TRBD1. Germline values: CDR1 LNHDA, CDR2 SQIVND (reference sequence). Unmatched junction bases numbered 13, after V lost 5 bases and J lost 6 bases. CDR3 length: 17 residues. CDR3 DNA: TGTGCCAGTAGTCCCCCGCTAGGGGACAGGGCCGCCGGGGAGCTGTTTTTT. It translates to CASSPPLGDRAAGELFF.

This chain joins TRBV5-6 and TRBJ2-3; D unresolved. V lost 4 bases to trimming and J lost 1 base, with 13 bases between them. The CDR3 is 15 amino acids. Germline V gives CDR1 SGHDT, CDR2 YYEEEE. The CDR3 loop is CASSGGPVGTDTQYF. CDR3 nucleotides: TGTGCCAGCAGCGGTGGCCCAGTGGGCACAGATACGCAGTATTTT.

This clone was detected a few times. The genes are TRBV13 and TRBJ2-5; D is unresolved. Trimming stripped 6 bases from V and 1 base from J, with 6 bases between. The germline V gene has CDR1 PRHDT and CDR2 FYEKMQ (reference sequence). The CDR3 consists of 12 residues. In DNA, the CDR3 is TGTGCCAGCAGACTCTCCCAAGAGACCCAGTACTTC. The encoded protein is CASRLSQETQYF. Based on the CDR3 plus reference TRBV13 and TRBJ2-5, the full variable domain is AAGVIQSPRHLIKEKRETATLKCYPIPRHDTVYWYQQGPGQDPQFLISFYEKMQSDKGSIPDRFSAQQFSDYHSELNMSSLELGDSALYFCASRLSQETQYFGPGTRLLVL.

The chain uses TRBV5-5 and TRBJ2-4, with 8 bases matching TRBD1. The V gene's germline CDR1 is SGHKS and CDR2 YYEKEE (reference sequence). J was trimmed by 0 bases and V by 5 bases; bases with no gene match: 10. This CDR3 region has 17 residues. The CDR3 here is CASRVGQGVRAKNIQYF. The DNA for the CDR3 is TGTGCCAGCAGAGTTGGACAGGGTGTACGAGCCAAAAACATTCAGTACTTC. Variable domain in full (rest from reference TRBV5-5 and TRBJ2-4): DAGVTQSPTHLIKTRGQQVTLRCSPISGHKSVSWYQQVLGQGPQFIFQYYEKEERGRGNFPDRFSARQFPNYSSELNVNALLLGDSALYLCASRVGQGVRAKNIQYFGAGTRLSVL.

This rearrangement joins TRBV19 to TRBJ1-1; 7 nucleotides align to TRBD1. Germline V CDR1 and CDR2: LNHDA, SQIVND (reference sequence). V lost 1 base to trimming and J lost 3 bases; unmatched junction nucleotides: 8. This CDR3 has 16 residues. The CDR3 DNA sequence: TGTGCCAGTAGTATAGTCAACAGGGGCCCGCACACTGAAGCTTTCTTT. It translates to CASSIVNRGPHTEAFF.

This chain connects TRBV10-3 to TRBJ2-7, with D perhaps matching TRBD2 (6 bases). This CDR3 region has 14 residues. From germline, CDR1 is ENHRY and CDR2 SYGVKD. V was shortened by 4 bases and J by 2 bases, with 12 bases between the two germline ends. The CDR3 DNA reads as TGTGCCATCAGTGTATCCGGGAGTACCTACGAGCAGTACTTC. Translated, it gives CAISVSGSTYEQYF.